This T cell receptor beta chain was found in a study of identical twins. This clonotype has a handful of counts. Its antigen is as yet unknown. Overall study results and limits: Out-of-frame TCR alpha sharing observed in monozygotic twins exceeded model estimates.

TCRdb re-called the 5' RACE reads through MiXCR, storing one row per CDR3 protein. The sample shows around 1.7 million distinct CDR3 sequences, more than 30% of them seen only once. Sequenced input: cord blood. The sequence was collected from a newborn girl in good health.

DNA of the CDR3: TGTGCCAGCACTTTCCGGGACAGGGGGAAAGGAGATACGCAGTATTTT. It codes for CASTFRDRGKGDTQYF. The chain couples TRBV7-9 to TRBJ2-3; 11 bases fit TRBD1. CDR1 is SEHNR, CDR2 FQNEAQ, per germline (reference sequence). V dropped 7 bases and J dropped 5; count of bases not matched to a gene: 11. The CDR3 length is 16 residues.